This T cell receptor beta chain was profiled in a study of siplizumab effects on memory and regulatory T cells. Findings and limits, study-wide: Proliferating Tregs' suppressive function in siplizumab cultures went unconfirmed. Significantly reduced by siplizumab was the cumulative frequency of alloreactive sequences, namely those traceable to unstimulated CD4+ memory cells.

This clone occurred once. Its antigen remains unidentified. TCRdb keeps only in-frame clones here, not all; method: immunoSEQ multiplex PCR. The table shows 95,000 to 100,000 clones, with over 90% occurring only once. CDR3 length equals 17 residues. Germline V gene sequence: CDR1 SGHTA, CDR2 FQGNSA. Losses at the gene ends were 1 base for V and 9 bases for J; bases not matched to a gene: 11. The chain couples TRBV7-2 to TRBJ2-1; TRBD1 matches 11 bases. The sequence was collected from a human donor in good health. Sequenced material: non-Treg CD4+ T cells sorted from blood. CDR3 DNA sequence: TGTGCCAGCAGCTTAGTAGGCGGGGACAGGGGGTATAGTGAGCAGTTCTTC. It is translated as CASSLVGGDRGYSEQFF.